The rows below give T cell receptor beta chains drawn from one sample of a study of T cell changes during pregnancy in multiple sclerosis. This table comes from immunoSEQ multiplex PCR, and its TCRdb copy is limited to in-frame clones, with some not included. Here the sample spans some 38,000 clones, around 90% being singletons. The sample here was CD4+ T cells from peripheral blood mononuclear cells, taken in the second trimester of pregnancy. These receptors all stem from a female donor with multiple sclerosis, enrolled in a pregnancy study. The CDR3 runs from the conserved cysteine through the conserved F or W. A D gene is named only where the DNA matches it firmly. Size is stated for part of the rows, as once, few or many counts, or as a class when the clone is expanded.

abundance | j_gene | v_gene | d_gene | CDR3nt | CDR3aa
NA | TRBJ2-2 | TRBV4-1 | TRBD2 | TGCGCCAGCAGTTTATTCGGGGGGGCTGACGCGAACACCGGGGAGCTGTTTTTT | CASSLFGGADANTGELFF
NA | TRBJ1-2 | TRBV5-1 | TRBD1 | TGCGCCAGCAGCTTGGAGGGGGCCAACTATGGCTACACCTTC | CASSLEGANYGYTF
NA | TRBJ2-7 | TRBV27 | TRBD2 | TGTGCCAGCAGTTTATCGATAAGACTAGCGGGAGGGGTTTCCTACGAGCAGTACTTC | CASSLSIRLAGGVSYEQYF
once | TRBJ1-3 | TRBV9 | NA | TGTGCCAGCAGCGAGGACGGGAGAACTGGAAACACCATATATTTT | CASSEDGRTGNTIYF
NA | TRBJ2-7 | TRBV11-2 | NA | TGTGCCAGCAGCTTGCGGCGCTACGAGCAGTACTTC | CASSLRRYEQYF
NA | TRBJ2-7 | TRBV6-6 | NA | TGTGCCAGCAGCACCTCCGCGGACACTGTGCAGTACTTC | CASSTSADTVQYF
NA | TRBJ1-2 | TRBV11-2 | NA | TGTGCCAGCAGCCCAAGACCTAAACGGGGCTATGGCTACACCTTC | CASSPRPKRGYGYTF
NA | TRBJ2-7 | TRBV19 | NA | TGTGCCAGTAGTCCCCAATTTTCCAGGGGAAGCGACGAGCAGTACTTC | CASSPQFSRGSDEQYF
once | TRBJ2-7 | TRBV5-4 | TRBD2 | TGTGCCAGCAGCCGGACTAGCGGGAGCAACGAGCAGTACTTC | CASSRTSGSNEQYF
NA | TRBJ1-2 | TRBV19 | NA | TGTGCCAGTAGTATGCGGGAAGACTATGGCTACACCTTC | CASSMREDYGYTF
NA | TRBJ1-1 | TRBV7-3 | TRBD1 | TGTGCCAGCAGCCAAAGGCCGGGACAGGGTGCAGGGAACACTGAAGCTTTCTTT | CASSQRPGQGAGNTEAFF
once | TRBJ2-1 | TRBV19 | NA | TGTGCCAGTAAGGGAGGAGGGAATGAGCAGTTCTTC | CASKGGGNEQFF
NA | TRBJ2-1 | TRBV18 | NA | TGTGCCAGCTCCACGGAGCGCTCCTACAATGAGCAGTTCTTC | CASSTERSYNEQFF
NA | TRBJ2-1 | TRBV7-2 | NA | TGTGCCAGCAGCTTGGACCTGGGGCAGCAGTTCTTC | CASSLDLGQQFF
NA | TRBJ2-5 | TRBV11-1 | TRBD2 | TGTGCCAGCAGCTCCCAAATAGGACTAGCGGGAGAGACCCAGTACTTC | CASSSQIGLAGETQYF
NA | TRBJ2-2 | TRBV18 | NA | TGTGCCAGCTCCCTTACTACTCTTTTAGGTCTGTCAAACACCGGGGAGCTGTTTTTT | CASSLTTLLGLSNTGELFF
NA | TRBJ1-1 | TRBV19 | NA | TGTGCCAGTATGAAAGTCTGGGGCCAAACCGGTAAGGAAGCTTTCTTT | CASMKVWGQTGKEAFF
NA | TRBJ2-3 | TRBV27 | TRBD1 | TGTGCCAGCAGTTCACGGGACAGGGGCACAGATACGCAGTATTTT | CASSSRDRGTDTQYF
NA | TRBJ2-1 | TRBV11-3 | TRBD2 | TGTGCCAGCAGCTTAGGTCTTGGGGCGGGAGGGGCCAATGAGCAGTTCTTC | CASSLGLGAGGANEQFF
once | TRBJ2-2 | TRBV5-4 | NA | TGTGCCAGCAGCTTGCCGCACTCGGCCGGGGAGCTGTTTTTT | CASSLPHSAGELFF
NA | TRBJ2-1 | TRBV19 | TRBD2 | TGTGCCAGTAGTAGGCCTAGCGGGATAAACAATGAGCAGTTCTTC | CASSRPSGINNEQFF
NA | TRBJ1-3 | TRBV4-1 | NA | TGCGCCAGCAGCCAAGTAGGGGGAGCCTCTGGAAACACCATATATTTT | CASSQVGGASGNTIYF
NA | TRBJ2-7 | TRBV28 | TRBD2 | TGTGCCAGCACCTCACTAGCGCATACCTACGAGCAGTACTTC | CASTSLAHTYEQYF
NA | TRBJ2-7 | TRBV7-2 | TRBD1 | TGTGCCAGCAGCTTAGTGGATAGGGGGCAGTACGAGCAGTACTTC | CASSLVDRGQYEQYF
NA | TRBJ1-5 | TRBV7-8 | TRBD1 | TGTGCCAGCAGCTTAGGGGACAGGGGATATCAGCCCCAGCATTTT | CASSLGDRGYQPQHF
NA | TRBJ1-5 | TRBV19 | NA | TGTGCCAGTAGTACTGCGGGGAGGAGCAATCAGCCCCAGCATTTT | CASSTAGRSNQPQHF
NA | TRBJ1-4 | TRBV28 | TRBD1 | TGTGCCAGCAGTGCCTCCGGGACAGGGAGCGAAAAACTGTTTTTT | CASSASGTGSEKLFF
NA | TRBJ1-5 | TRBV2 | NA | TGTGCCAGCAGCCCCAACGGGGGTAGCAATCAGCCCCAGCATTTT | CASSPNGGSNQPQHF
NA | TRBJ2-1 | TRBV18 | NA | TGTGCCAGCTCACCACTAGCAATCGACAATGAGCAGTTCTTC | CASSPLAIDNEQFF
NA | TRBJ2-3 | TRBV5-6 | TRBD2 | TGTGCCAGCAGCTTCAGTCTTCGCGGGAGTACAGATACGCAGTATTTT | CASSFSLRGSTDTQYF
once | TRBJ1-5 | TRBV25-1 | TRBD1 | TGTGCCACCGGGACAGGCAATCAGCCCCAGCATTTT | CATGTGNQPQHF
NA | TRBJ1-1 | TRBV28 | TRBD1 | TGTGCCAGCAGATCGGACAGGGGAGCTTTCTTT | CASRSDRGAFF
NA | TRBJ1-1 | TRBV6-5 | TRBD1 | TGTGCCAGCAGCACGGACAGGGTGACCACTGAAGCTTTCTTT | CASSTDRVTTEAFF
NA | TRBJ1-4 | TRBV5-1 | TRBD1 | TGCGCCAGCAGCTTGGGGGACAGGGGCGCAGAAAAACTATTTTTT | CASSLGDRGAEKLFF
NA | TRBJ1-2 | TRBV18 | NA | TGTGCCAGCTCCCAGTCTTCTAACTATGGCTACACCTTC | CASSQSSNYGYTF
NA | TRBJ1-2 | TRBV5-4 | NA | TGTGCCAGCAGCTCCCCCGGGAGGATCTATGGCTACACCTTC | CASSSPGRIYGYTF
NA | TRBJ2-7 | TRBV5-1 | NA | TGCGCCAGCAGCTTGGGCGTGTCCAGGGACGAGCAGTACTTC | CASSLGVSRDEQYF
NA | TRBJ2-2 | TRBV5-1 | TRBD2 | TGCGCCAGCCGACGGACTAGCGGAATCACCGGGGAGCTGTTTTTT | CASRRTSGITGELFF